This record looks at one T cell receptor (beta chain) sequence and its context. What it binds is not known. The source of the sample is a study of CD8 T cells in Susac syndrome. Overall study context: Blood was drawn from patients with Susac syndrome. At that point, they were therapy-naive, on corticosteroids, or on intravenous immunoglobulin alone.

Germline values: CDR1 MDHEN, CDR2 SYDVKM. The CDR3 has 13 residues. Trimming shortened V by 10 bases and J by 10 bases, and 20 bases separated the two germline ends. RNA, at about 0.5 to 1 ug, was reverse transcribed with random hexamers. The CDR3 of TCR beta was amplified by immunoSEQ multiplex PCR across 54 Vbeta and 13 Jbeta. TCRdb reprocessed the immunoSEQ multiplex PCR reads with MiXCR, giving one entry per CDR3 protein. The sample lists some 130,000 distinct CDR3 sequences, 95% occurring once. Isolation of CD8+ and CD4+ T cells was performed negatively, whereas enrichment of TEMRA cells was done by FACS. Findings and limits, study-wide: The study found that Susac CD8+ clonal expansion peaked in TEMRA cells and active patients.

The chain carries TRBV28 and TRBJ2-1, with D possibly being TRBD2 (5 bases). The clonotype originates from a human donor with Susac syndrome. The sequencing sample was made of CD8+ T cells from PBMCs. DNA of the CDR3: TGTGCCACCTACCCCCGGGAAATCGTAGAGCAGTTCTTC. This sequence encodes CATYPREIVEQFF. The entire variable domain, with the rest obtained from reference TRBV28 and TRBJ2-1, is as follows: DVKVTQSSRYLVKRTGEKVFLECVQDMDHENMFWYRQDPGLGLRLIYFSYDVKMKEKGDIPEGYSVSREKKERFSLILESASTNQTSMYLCATYPREIVEQFFGPGTRLTVL.